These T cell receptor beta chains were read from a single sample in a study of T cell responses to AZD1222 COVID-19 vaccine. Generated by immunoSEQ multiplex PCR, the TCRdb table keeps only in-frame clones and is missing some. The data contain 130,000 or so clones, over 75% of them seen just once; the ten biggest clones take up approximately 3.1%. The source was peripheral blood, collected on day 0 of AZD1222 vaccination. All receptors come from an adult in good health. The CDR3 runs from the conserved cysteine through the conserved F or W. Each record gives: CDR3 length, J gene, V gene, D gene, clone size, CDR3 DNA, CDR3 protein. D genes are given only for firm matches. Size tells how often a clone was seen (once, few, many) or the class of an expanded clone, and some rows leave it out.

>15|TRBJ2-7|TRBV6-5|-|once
TGTGCCAGCAGTTACCGGGGTGGTGCAACCTACGAGCAGTACTTC
CASSYRGGATYEQYF
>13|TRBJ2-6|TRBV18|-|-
TGTGCCAGCTCACAACAGAGGGCCAACGTCCTGACTTTC
CASSQQRANVLTF
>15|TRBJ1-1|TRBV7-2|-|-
TGTGCCAGCAGCCCCGGGGGGGCGACAGGTACTGAAGCTTTCTTT
CASSPGGATGTEAFF
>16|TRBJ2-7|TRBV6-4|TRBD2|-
TGTGCCAGCAGTGTGACTAGCGCAACGGTAATGGACGAGCAGTACTTC
CASSVTSATVMDEQYF
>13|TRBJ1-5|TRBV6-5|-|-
TGTGCCAGCAGGCCGGGGGTTAGTCAGCCCCAGCATTTT
CASRPGVSQPQHF
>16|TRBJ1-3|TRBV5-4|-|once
TGTGCCAGCAGCTTGGGTCTTGATGGGGCAGCCAACACCATATATTTT
CASSLGLDGAANTIYF
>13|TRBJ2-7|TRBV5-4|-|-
TGTGCCAGCAGCTTTGGTGGGGGCGACGAGCAGTACTTC
CASSFGGGDEQYF
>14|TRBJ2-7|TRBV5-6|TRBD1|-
TGTGCCAGCAGCCCGGGACAGTCGAGCTACGAGCAGTACTTC
CASSPGQSSYEQYF
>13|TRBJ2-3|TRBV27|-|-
TGTGCCAGCAGTTCACCGCCCACAGATACGCAGTATTTT
CASSSPPTDTQYF
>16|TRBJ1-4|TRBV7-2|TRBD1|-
TGTGCCAGCAGCCTACCGAGGACAGGCTCTAATGAAAAACTGTTTTTT
CASSLPRTGSNEKLFF
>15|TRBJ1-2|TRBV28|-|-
TGTGCCAGCAGTTTATACCTCGGGACCGCCGGTGGAAACACCTTC
CASSLYLGTAGGNTF
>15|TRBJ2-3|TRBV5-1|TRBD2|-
TGCGCCAGCAGCTTGTGGTCTAGCGGCGGGTATACGCAGTATTTT
CASSLWSSGGYTQYF
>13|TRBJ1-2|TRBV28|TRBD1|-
TGTGCCAGCAGTTTAGGGACAGGGTTTGGCTACACCTTC
CASSLGTGFGYTF
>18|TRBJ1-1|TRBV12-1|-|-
TGTGCCAGCAGCTTTTTGCCTGTCGGGGGAGCAAGGAACACTGAAGCTTTCTTT
CASSFLPVGGARNTEAFF
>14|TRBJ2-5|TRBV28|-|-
TGTGCCGCCCAGTTCGGACAACACCAAGAGACCCAGTACTTC
CAAQFGQHQETQYF
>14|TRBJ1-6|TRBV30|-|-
TGTGCCTGGAGCCCTGGGGGGGCTGAGTCACCCCTCCACTTT
CAWSPGGAESPLHF
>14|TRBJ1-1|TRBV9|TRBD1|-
TGTGCCAGCAGCGTAGATACAGGGGGCACTGAAGCTTTCTTT
CASSVDTGGTEAFF
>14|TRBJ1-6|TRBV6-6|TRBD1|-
TGTGCCAGCACCAACGGACAGGGGAATTCACCCCTCCACTTT
CASTNGQGNSPLHF
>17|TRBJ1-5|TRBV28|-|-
TGTGCCAGCAGTTTTCGGCCCGTCCCGGGGGGAGCTCAGCCCCAGCATTTT
CASSFRPVPGGAQPQHF
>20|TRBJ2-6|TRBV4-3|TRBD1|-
TGCGCCAGCAGCCAAGTGACAGGGGATCTTTGGAGGTCTGGGGCCAACGTCCTGACTTTC
CASSQVTGDLWRSGANVLTF
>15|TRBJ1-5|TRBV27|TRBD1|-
TGTGCCAGCAGTTTGGGCGGACAGGGCACTCAGCCCCAGCATTTT
CASSLGGQGTQPQHF
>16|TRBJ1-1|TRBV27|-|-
TGTGCCAGCAGTTTTCCATCTCAGGGTTTGAACACTGAAGCTTTCTTT
CASSFPSQGLNTEAFF
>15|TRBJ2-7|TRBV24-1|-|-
TGTGCCACCAGTGATACGGGCGGGGGCGCGCACGAGCAGTACTTC
CATSDTGGGAHEQYF
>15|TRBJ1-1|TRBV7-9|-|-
TGTGCCAGCAGCTTAGTTCGCGGGACGGCTGGTGAAGCTTTCTTT
CASSLVRGTAGEAFF
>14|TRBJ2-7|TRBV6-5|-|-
TGTGCCAGCAGTTACGTCGCAGGGCGTTACGAGCAGTACTTC
CASSYVAGRYEQYF
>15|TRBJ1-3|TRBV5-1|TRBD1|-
TGCGCCAGCAGCCTGACAGGGAGCTCTGGAAACACCATATATTTT
CASSLTGSSGNTIYF
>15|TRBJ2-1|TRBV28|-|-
TGTGCCAGCAGCACGCCCGGGGGGCAAACCAAACGGGGGTTCTTC
CASSTPGGQTKRGFF
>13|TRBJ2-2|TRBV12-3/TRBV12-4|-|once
TGTGCCAGCAGTTTAAGACAGACCGGGGAGCTGTTTTTT
CASSLRQTGELFF
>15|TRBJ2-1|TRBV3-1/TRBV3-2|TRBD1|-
TGTGCCAGCAGCTACGGTGGGACAGGGACAAATGAGCAGTTCTTC
CASSYGGTGTNEQFF
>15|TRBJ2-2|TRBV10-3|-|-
TGTGCCATCAGTTCCCCAGGGGATTACACCGGGGAGCTGTTTTTT
CAISSPGDYTGELFF
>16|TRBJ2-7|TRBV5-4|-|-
TGTGCCAGCAGCTTGGGGGAGGGGGCACCCAGCCACGAGCAGTACTTC
CASSLGEGAPSHEQYF
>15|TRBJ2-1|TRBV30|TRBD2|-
TGTGCCTGGAGTGTATCGCTTGGGACTAGCGTAGAGCAGTTCTTC
CAWSVSLGTSVEQFF
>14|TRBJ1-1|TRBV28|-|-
TGTGCCAGCAGAAGGGTCCAACCAATAGATGAAGCTTTCTTT
CASRRVQPIDEAFF
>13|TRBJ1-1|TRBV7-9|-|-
TGTGCCAGCAGCCTTTACCGCGTTACTGAAGCTTTCTTT
CASSLYRVTEAFF
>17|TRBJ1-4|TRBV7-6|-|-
TGTGCCAGCAGCCTAAGGGGTGGCTCATTAATCGGTGAAAAACTGTTTTTT
CASSLRGGSLIGEKLFF